Each of the 29 T cell receptor beta chains below was sequenced from the same sample in a study of blood T cell repertoires in COVID-19. Produced via immunoSEQ multiplex PCR; TCRdb's table is partial and in-frame only. Seen here are around 62,000 clones, around 90% observed once, and the top ten hold approximately 40%. The sample comprised peripheral blood. The receptor set was obtained from a woman aged 55-69 years with COVID-19, enrolled during active disease.

This chain links TRBV28 with TRBJ2-1; 8 nucleotides agree with TRBD2. Losses at the gene ends were 4 bases for V and 6 bases for J; bases not matched to a gene: 5. Germline-derived CDR1 and CDR2 are MDHEN and SYDVKM. This CDR3 spans 14 amino acids. In DNA form, the CDR3 reads TGTGCCAGCAGTTCTCTAGCGGGCGTCAATGAGCAGTTCTTC. The encoded protein is CASSSLAGVNEQFF.

The genes are TRBV4-1 and TRBJ2-7; TRBD1 aligns across 9 bases. The germline V gene encodes CDR1 MGHRA and CDR2 YSYEKL. The CDR3 totals 15 residues. J was trimmed by 2 bases and V by 4 bases; bases with no gene match: 6. The chain's CDR3 is CASSLGTGMTYEQYF. In DNA, the CDR3 is TGCGCCAGCAGCCTGGGGACAGGGATGACCTACGAGCAGTACTTC.

This clone showed up just a few times. V and J are TRBV18 and TRBJ1-5; D is perhaps TRBD1 (5 bases). The V gene's germline CDR1 is KGHSH and CDR2 LQKENI. The CDR3 has 15 residues. The V end lost 6 bases, the J end lost 3 bases, and 15 bases lay between the germline ends. The CDR3 bases are TGTGCCAGCTCCCCCACAGAGGACAACAATCAGCCCCAGCATTTT. Its protein is CASSPTEDNNQPQHF.

The chain has TRBV19 and TRBJ2-7; D might be TRBD1 (5 bases). This CDR3 is built from 16 residues. The V gene lost 4 bases and the J gene lost 2 bases, with 18 bases spanning the gap. CDR1 is LNHDA and CDR2 is SQIVND in the germline V gene (reference sequence). The DNA for the CDR3 is TGTGCCAGTAGTAGCCAAGGGCAGGGTTCCACCTACGAGCAGTACTTC. Amino acids: CASSSQGQGSTYEQYF.

The V gene is TRBV6-5, the J gene TRBJ1-2; tentatively, D is TRBD1 (5 bases). Germline values: CDR1 MNHEY, CDR2 SVGAGI. Trimming stripped 9 bases from V and 8 bases from J, with 19 bases between. The CDR3 extends over 13 amino acids. The CDR3 spells CASTGVYSEGYTF. CDR3 nucleotides: TGTGCCAGTACGGGGGTCTATTCGGAAGGCTACACCTTC.

The chain recombines TRBV5-1 with TRBJ2-3; 9 nucleotides match TRBD1. This CDR3 has 13 amino acids. Germline V CDR1 and CDR2: SGHRS, YFSETQ. The junction had 3 bases not matched to a gene; V was cut back by 3 bases and J by 7 bases. The CDR3 region is CASSSGQGNTQYF. Here the CDR3 DNA reads TGCGCCAGCAGCTCGGGACAGGGTAATACGCAGTATTTT.

This chain connects TRBV4-1 to TRBJ1-3; D possibly corresponds to TRBD1 (6 bases). From germline, CDR1 is MGHRA and CDR2 YSYEKL. The CDR3 is 17 amino acids. With 1 base removed from V and 0 bases from J, the gap between germline ends came to 13 bases. CDR3 bases: TGCGCCAGCAGCCAAGGGGGGACACCTGTCTCTGGAAACACCATATATTTT. Its protein is CASSQGGTPVSGNTIYF.

This sequence joins TRBV10-3 and TRBJ2-7, with 9 nucleotides matching TRBD1. Per the germline V gene, CDR1 is ENHRY and CDR2 is SYGVKD. Unmatched junction bases numbered 8, after V lost 6 bases and J lost 5 bases. The CDR3 contains 14 residues. CDR3 protein: CAISPDRGEDEQYF. The CDR3 coding sequence is TGTGCCATCAGCCCCGACAGGGGGGAGGACGAGCAGTACTTC.

The chain links TRBV25-1 to TRBJ1-2; the D is unclear. Trimming shortened V by 7 bases and J by 2 bases, and 8 bases separated the two germline ends. CDR1 and CDR2 (germline): MGHDK, SYGVNS. The CDR3 runs to 12 residues. The CDR3 loop is CASTGQNYGYTF. The CDR3 nucleotides read TGTGCCAGCACAGGTCAGAACTATGGCTACACCTTC.

This clone was recorded once. The V and J genes are TRBV4-3 and TRBJ1-1, with no clear D. The CDR3 loop spans 17 amino acids. Germline CDR1 reads LGHNA; CDR2 reads YSLEER. V was pared by 0 bases and J by 0 bases, with 14 bases between. CDR3 sequence reads: CASSQDAGSYMNTEAFF. DNA for the CDR3: TGCGCCAGCAGCCAAGACGCAGGATCCTACATGAACACTGAAGCTTTCTTT.

The chain uses TRBV6-1 and TRBJ1-4; TRBD1 matches at 8 bases. Per the germline V gene, CDR1 is MNHNS and CDR2 is SASEGT. The CDR3 runs to 15 residues. V dropped 2 bases and J dropped 7; count of bases not matched to a gene: 6. The chain's CDR3 is CASSESDRAGEKLFF. CDR3 bases: TGTGCCAGCAGTGAATCGGACAGGGCCGGTGAAAAACTGTTTTTT.

The V call is TRBV4-3, the J call TRBJ2-4; no clear D gene. In germline, CDR1 is LGHNA, CDR2 YSLEER. The CDR3 runs to 16 residues. V lost 1 base, J lost 7 bases, and 17 bases lay in between. The CDR3 here is CASSQAAGRPRNIQYF. The CDR3 nucleotides read TGCGCCAGCAGCCAAGCGGCCGGCAGGCCCAGGAACATTCAGTACTTC.

The chain carries TRBV28 and TRBJ2-1; 7 bases fit TRBD1. Trimming cost V 6 bases and J 5 bases; bases outside gene matches: 1. CDR1 and CDR2 (germline): MDHEN, SYDVKM. The CDR3 has 12 amino acids. Here the CDR3 reads CASRDRNNEQFF. The DNA for the CDR3 is TGTGCCAGCAGGGACAGGAACAATGAGCAGTTCTTC. Full variable domain (missing parts from reference TRBV28 and TRBJ2-1): DVKVTQSSRYLVKRTGEKVFLECVQDMDHENMFWYRQDPGLGLRLIYFSYDVKMKEKGDIPEGYSVSREKKERFSLILESASTNQTSMYLCASRDRNNEQFFGPGTRLTVL.

This chain links TRBV7-2 with TRBJ2-5; weak D call: TRBD2 (7 bases). V lost 2 bases and J 1 base, leaving 14 bases between the germline ends. In germline, CDR1 is SGHTA, CDR2 FQGNSA. The CDR3 has 16 amino acids. The CDR3 region is CASSLLDGGPQETQYF. The CDR3, as DNA: TGTGCCAGCAGCTTACTAGACGGGGGGCCCCAAGAGACCCAGTACTTC.

The J gene is TRBJ2-2, the V gene TRBV6-1; 9 nucleotides line up with TRBD2. There are 16 residues in the CDR3. Germline V CDR1 and CDR2: MNHNS, SASEGT. The V and J ends lost 3 bases and 4 bases, in that order; junction bases with no gene match: 6. The CDR3 loop is CASSDFAGGPTGELFF. In nucleotides, the CDR3 is TGTGCCAGCAGTGATTTTGCGGGAGGGCCCACCGGGGAGCTGTTTTTT.

The chain couples TRBV10-3 to TRBJ1-5, with D unclear. Germline CDR1 is ENHRY and CDR2 is SYGVKD. The CDR3 has 14 amino acids. V dropped 2 bases and J dropped 4 bases, with 9 bases sitting between them. CDR3 nucleotide sequence: TGTGCCATCAGTGAGCGGGATGAAAATCAGCCCCAGCATTTT. It yields the protein CAISERDENQPQHF.

The count of this clone is one. This chain uses TRBV5-5 with TRBJ2-3; D is uncertain. Germline V gene data show CDR1 as SGHKS and CDR2 as YYEKEE (reference sequence). V dropped 0 bases and J dropped 2 bases, with 7 bases sitting between them. The CDR3 totals 14 residues. The CDR3 coding sequence is TGTGCCAGCAGCTTGGTTGTTCTCACAGATACGCAGTATTTT. It specifies CASSLVVLTDTQYF.

This chain links TRBV30 with TRBJ1-3, with a weak D call TRBD1 (5 bases). Trimming shortened V by 3 bases and J by 9 bases, and 15 bases separated the two germline ends. Germline assignment: CDR1 GTSNPN and CDR2 SVGIG (reference sequence). This CDR3 is 13 amino acids long. CDR3 nucleotide sequence: TGTGCCTGGAGCTGGGGGGGGATTCGCACCATATATTTT. Its translation: CAWSWGGIRTIYF. Filled out from reference TRBV30 and TRBJ1-3, the complete variable domain reads SQTIHQWPATLVQPVGSPLSLECTVEGTSNPNLYWYRQAAGRGLQLLFYSVGIGQISSEVPQNLSASRPQDRQFILSSKKLLLSDSGFYLCAWSWGGIRTIYFGEGSWLTVV.

This clone was detected a few times. The chain uses TRBV11-2 and TRBJ2-7; 15 nucleotides agree with TRBD2. Trimming cost V 7 bases and J 4 bases; bases outside gene matches: 5. Germline loops: CDR1 SGHAT, CDR2 FQNNGV. CDR3 length: 15 amino acids. CDR3 DNA sequence: TGTGCCAGCACCGGGACTAGCGGGAGGAAATACGAGCAGTACTTC. Translated, it gives CASTGTSGRKYEQYF.

This chain uses TRBV21-1 with TRBJ2-1; the tabulated D call, TRBD2, remains unverified against the DNA. TRBV21-1 is termed a pseudogene. CDR3 length equals 14 residues. The CDR3 DNA sequence: TGTGCCAGCAGCCAGAGGGAGGAGTCCCTGCGGCAGTTCTTC. This sequence encodes CASSQREESLRQFF.

The genes are TRBV9 and TRBJ1-6, with 8 bases that match TRBD1. V lost 4 bases and J lost 9; bases outside the gene matches: 6. Germline CDR1 SGDLS, CDR2 YYNGEE. The CDR3 totals 14 residues. The CDR3 sequence is CASSPQGASSPLHF. DNA of the CDR3: TGTGCCAGCAGCCCCCAGGGGGCGAGTTCACCCCTCCACTTT. Supplemented by reference TRBV9 and TRBJ1-6, the full variable domain reads DSGVTQTPKHLITATGQRVTLRCSPRSGDLSVYWYQQSLDQGLQFLIQYYNGEERAKGNILERFSAQQFPDLHSELNLSSLELGDSALYFCASSPQGASSPLHFGNGTRLTVT.

This clone was found once. The J gene is TRBJ2-7, the V gene TRBV9, with 10 bases fitting TRBD1. The germline V gene encodes CDR1 SGDLS and CDR2 YYNGEE. V trimming: 4 bases; J trimming: 5 bases; junction bases outside the gene matches: 12. The CDR3 runs 16 residues. The CDR3 is CASSSNSGTGDHEQYF. The CDR3, as DNA: TGTGCCAGCAGCTCGAACTCCGGGACAGGGGATCACGAGCAGTACTTC.

The V gene is TRBV5-1, the J gene TRBJ2-7; 12 bases agree with TRBD1. V was pared by 4 bases and J by 5 bases, with 7 bases of the junction left unmatched. The CDR3 sequence is 15 residues long. Germline V CDR1 and CDR2: SGHRS, YFSETQ. This chain's CDR3 is CASSIPGQGANEQYF. The CDR3 DNA sequence: TGCGCCAGCAGCATCCCGGGACAGGGGGCCAACGAGCAGTACTTC.

The chain is built from TRBV7-9 and TRBJ2-5; D is perhaps TRBD1 (5 bases). CDR1 is SEHNR and CDR2 is FQNEAQ in the germline V gene (reference sequence). The ends were cut back, 6 bases at V and 2 bases at J, with 13 bases in the middle. The CDR3 covers 14 residues. CDR3 nucleotide sequence: TGTGCCAGCAGGCCTGACAGCCTTCAAGAGACCCAGTACTTC. It codes for CASRPDSLQETQYF.

The V gene is TRBV13, the J gene TRBJ2-1, with a weak D call TRBD2 (6 bases). Between the trimmed V and J ends, which lost 6 bases and 10 bases, there was a span of 13 bases. Germline-derived CDR1 and CDR2 are PRHDT and FYEKMQ (reference sequence). CDR3 length equals 12 residues. CDR3 sequence (DNA): TGTGCCAGCAGTCTAACTAGCACCGAGCAGTTCTTC. It codes for CASSLTSTEQFF.

The rearrangement uses TRBV6-5 and TRBJ1-6; no definite D call. Germline CDR1 MNHEY, CDR2 SVGAGI. Trimming shortened V by 6 bases and J by 11 bases, and 14 bases separated the two germline ends. The CDR3 has 13 amino acids. Here the CDR3 DNA reads TGTGCCAGCAGCTACCTGGTTCGGGCACCCCTCCACTTT. It is translated as CASSYLVRAPLHF.

This clone was recorded once. This chain links TRBV6-2 or TRBV6-3 with TRBJ2-3, with 7 bases lining up with TRBD2. CDR3 length: 15 amino acids. Germline-derived CDR1 and CDR2 are MNHEY and SVGEGT. The J segment lost 3 bases and the V segment lost 1 base, leaving 4 bases of the junction unmatched. Here the CDR3 reads CASSYWGAGTDTQYF. The CDR3 nucleotides read TGTGCCAGCAGTTACTGGGGAGCGGGAACAGATACGCAGTATTTT.

The chain uses TRBV5-4 and TRBJ2-6; weak D call: TRBD1 (6 bases). Between the trimmed V and J ends, which lost 5 bases and 2 bases, there was a span of 11 bases. CDR3 length: 15 amino acids. Germline values: CDR1 SGHNT, CDR2 YYREEE (reference sequence). CDR3 in amino acids: CASRPGQTGANVLTF. Here the CDR3 DNA reads TGTGCCAGCAGACCAGGACAGACTGGGGCCAACGTCCTGACTTTC.

The chain is built from TRBV11-3 and TRBJ2-5, with 13 bases identical to TRBD2. The ends lost 4 bases at V and 3 bases at J; junction bases unmatched: 8. CDR1 SGHNT and CDR2 YENEEA come from the germline V gene. The CDR3 is 17 residues long. DNA of the CDR3: TGTGCCAGCAGCTCAGGAAGACTAGCGGGGGGTGAAGAGACCCAGTACTTC. Translation: CASSSGRLAGGEETQYF.